This TCR beta chain was retrieved from a study of OX40 agonist ivuxolimab in advanced cancers. The table lists this clone with a few counts. The antigen is undetermined. Study results and limitations: Partly responding patients at 0.1-3.0 mg/kg showed some of the smallest clonal expansion. Average numbers of expanded clones were greater in CD8+ T cells than in CD4+.

Generated by immunoSEQ multiplex PCR, the TCRdb table keeps only in-frame clones and is missing some. The sample includes 60,000 to 75,000 clones, less than 90% seen only once; the top ten take more than 25%. The V and J ends lost 4 bases and 3 bases, in that order; junction bases with no gene match: 5. Germline CDR1 and CDR2: MGHRA and YSYEKL. This CDR3 has 14 residues. The receptor was derived from an adult with an advanced solid tumor such as melanoma, head and neck, liver or kidney cancer. The chain uses TRBV4-1 and TRBJ1-2, with TRBD1 matching over 7 bases. The sample was CD4+ or CD8+ T cells sorted from blood, taken in a trial of the OX40 agonist ivuxolimab. The CDR3 protein is CASSRATGDYGYTF. The CDR3, as DNA: TGCGCCAGCAGCCGAGCCACAGGGGACTATGGCTACACCTTC.